This TCR beta chain was sequenced in a study of blood T cell repertoires in COVID-19. Whole-study context: Nucleic acid was either cDNA or gDNA, and it came from T cells, B-cell-depleted T cells, or PBMCs.

Germline loops: CDR1 SQVTM, CDR2 ANQGSEA. The V gene lost 4 bases and the J gene lost 5 bases, with 14 bases spanning the gap. This CDR3 comprises 14 residues. Profiled with immunoSEQ multiplex PCR; TCRdb holds only in-frame clones, not every one. The table includes over 25,000 clones, 91% detected once. This sequence was found in a human donor with active COVID-19. The donor label of this sample is uncertain. The sample taken for sequencing was peripheral blood. The chain has TRBV29-1 and TRBJ2-2; D is possibly TRBD2 (5 bases). The CDR3 nucleotides read TGCAGCGTTGGTCGGGCCGGAGGAACCGGGGAGCTGTTTTTT. Residues: CSVGRAGGTGELFF.